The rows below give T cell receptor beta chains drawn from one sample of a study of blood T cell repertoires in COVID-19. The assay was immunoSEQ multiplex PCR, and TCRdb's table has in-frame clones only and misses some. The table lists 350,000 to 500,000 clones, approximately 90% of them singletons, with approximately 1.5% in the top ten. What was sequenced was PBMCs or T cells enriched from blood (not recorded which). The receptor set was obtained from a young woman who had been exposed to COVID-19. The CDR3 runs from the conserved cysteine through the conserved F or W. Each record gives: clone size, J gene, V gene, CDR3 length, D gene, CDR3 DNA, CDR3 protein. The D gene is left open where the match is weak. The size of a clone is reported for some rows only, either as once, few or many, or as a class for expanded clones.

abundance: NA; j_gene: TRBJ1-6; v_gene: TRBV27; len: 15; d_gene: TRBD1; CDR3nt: TGTGCCAGCAGTTTAAGGGGACAGTATAATTCACCCCTCCACTTT; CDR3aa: CASSLRGQYNSPLHF
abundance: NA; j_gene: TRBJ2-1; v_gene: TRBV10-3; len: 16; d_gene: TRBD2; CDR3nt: TGTGCCATCAGTGAACTAGCGGGAGGCGAACACAATGAGCAGTTCTTC; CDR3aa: CAISELAGGEHNEQFF
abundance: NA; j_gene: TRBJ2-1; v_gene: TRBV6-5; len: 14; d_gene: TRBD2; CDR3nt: TGTGCCAGCACCCAGGCGGGAGGGCCCCGGGAGCAGTTCTTC; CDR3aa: CASTQAGGPREQFF
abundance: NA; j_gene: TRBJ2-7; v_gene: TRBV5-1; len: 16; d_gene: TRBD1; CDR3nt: TGCGCCAGCAGCTTGGTTGTGACAGGGAGTTTCTACGAGCAGTACTTC; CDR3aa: CASSLVVTGSFYEQYF
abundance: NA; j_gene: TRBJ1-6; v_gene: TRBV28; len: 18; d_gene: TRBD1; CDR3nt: TGTGCCAGCAGTAGTAGGGGGACAGCTAGCTCCTATAATTCACCCCTCCACTTT; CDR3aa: CASSSRGTASSYNSPLHF
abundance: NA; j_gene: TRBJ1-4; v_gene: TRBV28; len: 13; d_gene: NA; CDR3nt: TGTGCCAGACCGACAGCCTGGAGAGAAAAACTGTTTTTT; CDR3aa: CARPTAWREKLFF
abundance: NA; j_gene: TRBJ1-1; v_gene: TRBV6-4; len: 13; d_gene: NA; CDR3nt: TGTGCCAGCAGTACGACAGCTGGCACTGAAGCTTTCTTT; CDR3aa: CASSTTAGTEAFF
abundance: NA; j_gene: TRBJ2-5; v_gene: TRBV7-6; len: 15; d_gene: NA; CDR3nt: TGTGCCAGCAGCTTAGTAGCGGAATACCAAGAGACCCAGTACTTC; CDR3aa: CASSLVAEYQETQYF
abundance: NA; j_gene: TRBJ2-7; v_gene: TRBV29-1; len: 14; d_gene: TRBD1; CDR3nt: TGCAGCGTTGGGCCGGGACAGCCCTTCGGCGAGCAGTACTTC; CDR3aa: CSVGPGQPFGEQYF
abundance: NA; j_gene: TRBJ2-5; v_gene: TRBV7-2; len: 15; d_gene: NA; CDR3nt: TGTGCCAGCAGCTTAGTGGGGGGTGTAAAAGAGACCCAGTACTTC; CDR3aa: CASSLVGGVKETQYF
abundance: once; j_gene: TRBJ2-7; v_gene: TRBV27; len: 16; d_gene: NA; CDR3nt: TGTGCCAGCAGTCCTAGCGGGACAGGGGAAACCTACGAGCAGTACTTC; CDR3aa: CASSPSGTGETYEQYF
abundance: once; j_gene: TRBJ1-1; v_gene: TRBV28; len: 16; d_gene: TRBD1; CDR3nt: TGTGCCAGCACTTTAGGGTGGGACAGCCTGAACACTGAAGCTTTCTTT; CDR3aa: CASTLGWDSLNTEAFF
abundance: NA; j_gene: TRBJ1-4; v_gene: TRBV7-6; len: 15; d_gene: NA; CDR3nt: TGTGCCAGCAGCTCCAGCAGGGTCACTAATGAAAAACTGTTTTTT; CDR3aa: CASSSSRVTNEKLFF
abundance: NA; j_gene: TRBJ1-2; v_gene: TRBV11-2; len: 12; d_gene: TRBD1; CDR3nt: TGTGCCAGCAGCCCGGACAGGACTGGCTACACCTTC; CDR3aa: CASSPDRTGYTF
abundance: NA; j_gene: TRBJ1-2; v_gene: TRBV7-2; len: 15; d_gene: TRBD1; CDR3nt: TGTGCCAGCAGCTTAGGAGGGACAGGGAGGACTGGCTACACCTTC; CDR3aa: CASSLGGTGRTGYTF
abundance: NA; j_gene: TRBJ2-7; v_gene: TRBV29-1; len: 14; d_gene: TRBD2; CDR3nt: TGCAGCGTTGATAATAGCGGGGGTTCCTACGAGCAGTACTTC; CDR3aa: CSVDNSGGSYEQYF
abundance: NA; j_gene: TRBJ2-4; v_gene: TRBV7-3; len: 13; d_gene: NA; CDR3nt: TGTGCCAGCAGCACCGGACAGCAAAACATTCAGTACTTC; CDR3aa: CASSTGQQNIQYF
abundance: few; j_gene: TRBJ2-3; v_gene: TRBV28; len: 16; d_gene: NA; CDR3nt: TGTGCCAGCAGTTTCTCGGGGGGCCCGCCCCCAGATACGCAGTATTTT; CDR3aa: CASSFSGGPPPDTQYF
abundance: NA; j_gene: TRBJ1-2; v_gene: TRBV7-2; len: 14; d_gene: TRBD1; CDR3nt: TGTGCCAGCAGCTTACAGGGGGCGGACTATGGCTACACCTTC; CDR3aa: CASSLQGADYGYTF
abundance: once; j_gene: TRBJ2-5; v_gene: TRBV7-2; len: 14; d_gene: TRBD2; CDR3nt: TGTGCCAGTGGAACTAGCGGAGGGCGGGAGACCCAGTACTTC; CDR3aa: CASGTSGGRETQYF
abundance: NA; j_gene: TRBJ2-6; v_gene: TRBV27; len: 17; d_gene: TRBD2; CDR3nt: TGTGCCAGCAGTGTTAGCGGGGGGGCTGCTGGGGCCAACGTCCTGACTTTC; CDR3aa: CASSVSGGAAGANVLTF
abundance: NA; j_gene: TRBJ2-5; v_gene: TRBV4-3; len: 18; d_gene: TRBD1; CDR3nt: TGCGCCAGCAGCCAAGAGGGGACAGGGCACGGGTGTTGGGAGACCCAGTACTTC; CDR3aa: CASSQEGTGHGCWETQYF
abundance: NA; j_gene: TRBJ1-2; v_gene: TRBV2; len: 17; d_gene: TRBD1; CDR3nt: TGTGCCAGCAGTGAAGGGGCTCCCGGGACAGCTAACTATGGCTACACCTTC; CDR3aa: CASSEGAPGTANYGYTF
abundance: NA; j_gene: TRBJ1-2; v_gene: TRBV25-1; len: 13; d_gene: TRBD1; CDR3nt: TGTGCCGGAGTCCGGGACAGCTTCTATGGCTACACCTTC; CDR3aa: CAGVRDSFYGYTF
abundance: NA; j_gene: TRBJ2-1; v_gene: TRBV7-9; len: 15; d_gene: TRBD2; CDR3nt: TGTGCCAGCAGCTCCCCGGGACTAGCGGGCAATGAGCAGTTCTTC; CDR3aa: CASSSPGLAGNEQFF
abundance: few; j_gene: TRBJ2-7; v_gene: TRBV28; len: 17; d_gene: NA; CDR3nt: TGTGCCAGCAGTTCCCCCAAATGGCCTCGGGGTTCCCACGAGCAGTACTTC; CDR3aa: CASSSPKWPRGSHEQYF
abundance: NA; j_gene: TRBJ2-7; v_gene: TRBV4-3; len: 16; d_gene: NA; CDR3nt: TGCGCCAGCAGCCAAAACCCCCCCGGGGGCTCCTACGAGCAGTACTTC; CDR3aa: CASSQNPPGGSYEQYF
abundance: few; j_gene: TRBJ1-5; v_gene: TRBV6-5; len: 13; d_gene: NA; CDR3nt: TGTGCCAGTTCACAGGGTAGCAATCAGCCCCAGCATTTT; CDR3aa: CASSQGSNQPQHF
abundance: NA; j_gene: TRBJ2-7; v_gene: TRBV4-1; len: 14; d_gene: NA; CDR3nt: TGCGCCAGCAGCCAAGCAGGGGGGCTTCAGGAGCAGTACTTC; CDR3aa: CASSQAGGLQEQYF